This TCR beta chain was retrieved from a study of T cell responses to AZD1222 COVID-19 vaccine. As for this clone: Its specificity is unknown.

Study-level points and caveats: The donor cohort was predominantly white British with a female majority, and clonal diversity may have been underestimated. Spike was spanned by vaccine-associated CD4 TCRs, which were dominant at 160-218 and 743-854. None of the repertoires were sampled until the peak T cell response had passed.

Investigators merged groups given second doses at roughly 4 or roughly 12 weeks. The table came from immunoSEQ multiplex PCR; TCRdb's copy has only in-frame clones and leaves some out. Of approximately 110,000 clones in the sample, 70% to 90% were seen once. Sequencing was performed on peripheral blood, taken 28 days after the second AZD1222 dose. The sequence was obtained from an adult who received the AZD1222 COVID-19 vaccine.

In DNA form, the CDR3 reads TGTGCCAGCAGTCCCCAATCCGGGACAGCCAACTATGGCTACACCTTC. Translation gives CASSPQSGTANYGYTF. The chain is built from TRBV27 and TRBJ1-2, with 7 bases matching TRBD1. The ends lost 5 bases at V and 2 bases at J; junction bases unmatched: 11. Germline loops: CDR1 MNHEY, CDR2 SMNVEV (reference sequence). The CDR3 loop spans 16 amino acids.